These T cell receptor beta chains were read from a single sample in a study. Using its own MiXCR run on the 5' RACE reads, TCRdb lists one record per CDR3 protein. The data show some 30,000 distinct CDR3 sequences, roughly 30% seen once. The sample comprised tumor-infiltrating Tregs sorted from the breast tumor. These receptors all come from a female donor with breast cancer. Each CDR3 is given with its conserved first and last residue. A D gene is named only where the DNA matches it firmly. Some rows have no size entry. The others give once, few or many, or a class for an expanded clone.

CDR3nt: TGTGCCAGCAGCCAAGAAAAACACTACGAGCAGTACTTC
CDR3aa: CASSQEKHYEQYF
abundance: .
d_gene: .
j_gene: TRBJ2-7
v_gene: TRBV3-1

CDR3nt: TGTGCCAGCAGTTACTCTGGGGGCCGCGCCTATGGCTACACCTTC
CDR3aa: CASSYSGGRAYGYTF
abundance: many
d_gene: .
j_gene: TRBJ1-2
v_gene: TRBV6-6

CDR3nt: TGTGCCAGCAGCCCCCAGAGGAGCGGGAGGCAGAATGAGCAGTTCTTC
CDR3aa: CASSPQRSGRQNEQFF
abundance: few
d_gene: TRBD2
j_gene: TRBJ2-1
v_gene: TRBV7-3

CDR3nt: TGCAGTGCTAGAGTTGCTAGCGGGAGTGAATACGAGCAGTACTTC
CDR3aa: CSARVASGSEYEQYF
abundance: many
d_gene: TRBD2
j_gene: TRBJ2-7
v_gene: TRBV20-1

CDR3nt: TGTGCCAGCTCACCCACGGGACGAAGGAACACTGAAGCTTTCTTT
CDR3aa: CASSPTGRRNTEAFF
abundance: few
d_gene: .
j_gene: TRBJ1-1
v_gene: TRBV18

CDR3nt: TGTGCCAGCAGTGGTTATAGCGACTACAATGAGCAGTTCTTC
CDR3aa: CASSGYSDYNEQFF
abundance: few
d_gene: .
j_gene: TRBJ2-1
v_gene: TRBV25-1

CDR3nt: TGTGCCAGCAGTGAGGACCCGCGGGGCTACAATGAGCAGTTCTTC
CDR3aa: CASSEDPRGYNEQFF
abundance: many
d_gene: .
j_gene: TRBJ2-1
v_gene: TRBV6-1

CDR3nt: TGCAGCGTTGAACGAGTTTTCGGTGAGCAGTTCTTC
CDR3aa: CSVERVFGEQFF
abundance: many
d_gene: .
j_gene: TRBJ2-1
v_gene: TRBV29-1

CDR3nt: TGTGCCAGCAGCCTAACGGGACGCTTCAATGAGCAGTTCTTC
CDR3aa: CASSLTGRFNEQFF
abundance: few
d_gene: .
j_gene: TRBJ2-1
v_gene: TRBV7-2

CDR3nt: TGTGCCAGCAGCTTACAGGAATACAATGAGCAGTTCTTC
CDR3aa: CASSLQEYNEQFF
abundance: .
d_gene: .
j_gene: TRBJ2-1
v_gene: TRBV7-3

CDR3nt: TGCGCCAGCAGCTTGGGTTACAGAAGCTATGGCTACACCTTC
CDR3aa: CASSLGYRSYGYTF
abundance: few
d_gene: .
j_gene: TRBJ1-2
v_gene: TRBV5-1

CDR3nt: TGTGCCAGCAGTTACTCTAAGACAGGGAACTATGGCTACACCTTC
CDR3aa: CASSYSKTGNYGYTF
abundance: many
d_gene: TRBD1
j_gene: TRBJ1-2
v_gene: TRBV6-5

CDR3nt: TGTGCCAGCAGTTACGCGGGAGCGAAAGATACGCAGTATTTT
CDR3aa: CASSYAGAKDTQYF
abundance: .
d_gene: TRBD2
j_gene: TRBJ2-3
v_gene: TRBV6-5

CDR3nt: TGTGCCAGCAGCTTTGTGGGCGATACGCAGTATTTT
CDR3aa: CASSFVGDTQYF
abundance: few
d_gene: .
j_gene: TRBJ2-3
v_gene: TRBV7-6

CDR3nt: TGTGCCAGCAGCCAAGTACAGGGCGGGGGATCAACTAATGAAAAACTGTTTTTT
CDR3aa: CASSQVQGGGSTNEKLFF
abundance: .
d_gene: .
j_gene: TRBJ1-4
v_gene: TRBV3-1

CDR3nt: TGTGCCATCAGTGGGAGGGACTTGAACGAGCAGTGCTTC
CDR3aa: CAISGRDLNEQCF
abundance: .
d_gene: .
j_gene: TRBJ2-7
v_gene: TRBV10-3

CDR3nt: TGTGCCAGCAGGACGGGACAGGGCTCCTACGAGCAGTACTTC
CDR3aa: CASRTGQGSYEQYF
abundance: many
d_gene: TRBD1
j_gene: TRBJ2-7
v_gene: TRBV6-6

CDR3nt: TGTGCCAGCAGTACACGTAGGGGCACCACAGATACGCAGTATTTT
CDR3aa: CASSTRRGTTDTQYF
abundance: many
d_gene: .
j_gene: TRBJ2-3
v_gene: TRBV6-6

CDR3nt: TGCGCCAGCAGCTTGAAGGCTCCGGGACAGCATTATGGCTACACCTTC
CDR3aa: CASSLKAPGQHYGYTF
abundance: few
d_gene: TRBD1
j_gene: TRBJ1-2
v_gene: TRBV5-1

CDR3nt: TGTGCCAGCAGCCGACAGGCTAATATCCTAGGGGATGGCTACACCTTC
CDR3aa: CASSRQANILGDGYTF
abundance: .
d_gene: .
j_gene: TRBJ1-2
v_gene: TRBV6-5

CDR3nt: TGTGCCAGCTTTTCCCAGACAGGGGGTGGCACTGAAGCTTTCTTT
CDR3aa: CASFSQTGGGTEAFF
abundance: .
d_gene: TRBD1
j_gene: TRBJ1-1
v_gene: TRBV28

CDR3nt: TGTGCCAGCAGCGTAAGTGGGACTACGTACGAGCAGTACTTC
CDR3aa: CASSVSGTTYEQYF
abundance: many
d_gene: TRBD2
j_gene: TRBJ2-7
v_gene: TRBV9

CDR3nt: TGTGCCTGCAGTCCAAAACACGGGTTAGATCAGCCCCAGCATTTT
CDR3aa: CACSPKHGLDQPQHF
abundance: .
d_gene: .
j_gene: TRBJ1-5
v_gene: TRBV6-1